This is a list of T cell receptor beta chains from one sample in a study of cytomegalovirus exposure and HLA in healthy donors. Only in-frame clones appear in the TCRdb table, and some are missing; sequencing was by immunoSEQ multiplex PCR. The sample contains 100,000 to 150,000 clones, under 90% of which appear only once. Sequenced material: PBMCs. These receptors all come from a woman under 30 in good health and CMV-seronegative. The CDR3 runs from the conserved cysteine through the conserved F or W. D genes are given only for firm matches.

J | V | D | CDR3 | DNA
TRBJ1-2 | TRBV5-5 | NA | CASSSISGDYGYTF | TGTGCCAGCAGCTCTATCTCAGGGGACTATGGCTACACCTTC
TRBJ2-7 | TRBV30 | NA | CAWSVPRDGSYEQYF | TGTGCCTGGAGTGTGCCGCGGGACGGGTCCTACGAGCAGTACTTC
TRBJ2-2 | TRBV11-3 | NA | CASSDLRLVSTGELFF | TGTGCCAGCAGCGATCTAAGACTAGTATCCACCGGGGAGCTGTTTTTT
TRBJ2-1 | TRBV14 | NA | CASSQDLAGLYNEQFF | TGTGCCAGCAGCCAAGACCTTGCGGGCCTTTATAATGAGCAGTTCTTC
TRBJ2-1 | TRBV2 | NA | CASMRTPYNEQFF | TGTGCCAGCATGCGGACTCCGTACAATGAGCAGTTCTTC
TRBJ2-1 | TRBV9 | TRBD2 | CASSGSSGSHNEQFF | TGTGCCAGCAGCGGTAGTAGCGGGAGCCACAATGAGCAGTTCTTC
TRBJ2-1 | TRBV4-1 | NA | CASSQTVEVVWQFF | TGCGCCAGCAGCCAGACCGTGGAGGTAGTGTGGCAGTTCTTC
TRBJ2-2 | TRBV28 | NA | CASSFPTEGLALPGELFF | TGTGCCAGCAGTTTCCCCACCGAAGGGCTAGCCTTACCCGGGGAGCTGTTTTTT
TRBJ2-2 | TRBV10-3 | TRBD1 | CAIRTGTGFYSGELFF | TGTGCCATCAGGACCGGGACAGGGTTTTATAGCGGGGAGCTGTTTTTT
TRBJ2-2 | TRBV6-5 | NA | CASSYFEGYTGELFF | TGTGCCAGCAGTTACTTCGAGGGTTACACCGGGGAGCTGTTTTTT
TRBJ2-3 | TRBV10-2 | NA | CASSEGGADTQYF | TGCGCCAGCAGTGAAGGAGGGGCAGATACGCAGTATTTT
TRBJ2-4 | TRBV6-6 | TRBD1 | CASSYSRQGASYIQYF | TGTGCCAGCAGTTACTCGAGACAGGGGGCCTCGTACATTCAGTACTTC
TRBJ2-2 | TRBV14 | TRBD2 | CASSQETSGYTGELFF | TGTGCCAGCAGCCAAGAGACTAGCGGGTACACCGGGGAGCTGTTTTTT
TRBJ2-7 | TRBV6-5 | TRBD2 | CASSYSLAGIGEQYF | TGTGCCAGCAGTTACTCGCTAGCGGGAATAGGCGAGCAGTACTTC
TRBJ2-5 | TRBV29-1 | TRBD1 | CSVATGQGTQETQYF | TGCAGCGTTGCGACTGGACAGGGCACCCAAGAGACCCAGTACTTC
TRBJ2-1 | TRBV9 | TRBD2 | CASSSTSGRNNEQFF | TGTGCCAGCAGCTCGACTAGCGGGAGGAACAATGAGCAGTTCTTC
TRBJ1-4 | TRBV28 | NA | CASRAGLEKLFF | TGTGCCAGCAGGGCAGGGTTGGAAAAACTGTTTTTT
TRBJ2-7 | TRBV11-3 | TRBD1 | CASRDRDHYEQYF | TGTGCCAGCAGGGACAGGGACCACTACGAGCAGTACTTC
TRBJ2-7 | TRBV27 | TRBD1 | CASSLLGQNYEQYF | TGTGCCAGCAGTTTACTGGGACAGAACTACGAGCAGTACTTC
TRBJ2-6 | TRBV11-2 | NA | CASSLLGVSGANVLTF | TGTGCCAGCAGCTTGCTAGGGGTCTCTGGGGCCAACGTCCTGACTTTC
TRBJ2-1 | TRBV7-2 | NA | CASSSGYSAYNEQFF | TGTGCCAGCAGTTCAGGGTATAGTGCCTACAATGAGCAGTTCTTC
TRBJ2-1 | TRBV13 | TRBD1 | CASSLEQGVYNEQFF | TGTGCCAGCAGCTTAGAACAGGGGGTTTACAATGAGCAGTTCTTC
TRBJ1-4 | TRBV18 | NA | CASLGRRGEKLFF | TGTGCCAGCTTGGGACGGAGGGGAGAAAAACTGTTTTTT
TRBJ2-5 | TRBV19 | NA | CASSRLAAQETQYF | TGTGCCAGTAGTAGGCTAGCAGCTCAAGAGACCCAGTACTTC
TRBJ2-2 | TRBV29-1 | NA | CSVANTGELFF | TGCAGCGTTGCAAACACCGGGGAGCTGTTTTTT
TRBJ2-7 | TRBV27 | TRBD2 | CASSRGRAPYEQYF | TGTGCCAGCAGCCGCGGGAGGGCCCCCTACGAGCAGTACTTC
TRBJ1-1 | TRBV25-1 | TRBD1 | CASKDRAATEAFF | TGTGCCAGCAAGGACAGGGCAGCCACTGAAGCTTTCTTT
TRBJ2-2 | TRBV6-5 | TRBD1 | CATTTGVSTGELFF | TGTGCCACAACAACAGGGGTCAGCACCGGGGAGCTGTTTTTT
TRBJ1-2 | TRBV6-6 | TRBD1 | CASSYGTGNYGYTF | TGTGCCAGCAGTTACGGGACAGGCAACTATGGCTACACCTTC
TRBJ2-2 | TRBV5-1 | TRBD2 | CASSYLGSWTSDPKAGTGELFF | TGCGCCAGCAGCTATTTGGGGTCGTGGACTAGCGACCCAAAGGCAGGCACCGGGGAGCTGTTTTTT
TRBJ2-7 | TRBV30 | TRBD1 | CAWSRGTGEGYEQYF | TGTGCCTGGAGTCGAGGGACAGGGGAGGGCTACGAGCAGTACTTC
TRBJ2-5 | TRBV15 | NA | CATSRGAAAQETQYF | TGTGCCACCAGCAGAGGGGCAGCGGCCCAAGAGACCCAGTACTTC